These 12 T cell receptor beta chains share one sample of origin, sequenced in a study of T cell repertoires in cytomegalovirus infection. From the reads, TCRdb called clonotypes with MiXCR, one entry per CDR3 protein. The profile shows tens of thousands of distinct CDR3 sequences, 20% to 25% of them singletons. For these TCRs, the target antigens are not known. Sequences were derived from CD8+ T cells from cultured PBMCs, sampled from culture after CMV antigen stimulation. The source is a human donor in good health (CMV status not recorded). Some clones in this sample may be carry-over from other donors' samples.

The genes are TRBV7-4 and TRBJ1-5; unclear D gene. Deletions cut 6 bases from V and 1 base from J, with 4 bases between. CDR3 length: 12 residues. Germline V lookup: CDR1 SGHVT, CDR2 SQSDAQ. The CDR3 here is CASRLSNQPQHF. The DNA for the CDR3 is TGTGCCAGCAGGCTCAGCAATCAGCCCCAGCATTTT. The full variable domain, completed using reference TRBV7-4 and TRBJ1-5, is GAGVSQSPRYKVAKRGRDVALRCDSISGHVTLYWYRQTLGQGSEVLTYSQSDAQRDKSGRPSGRFSAERPERSVSTLKIQRTEQGDSAVYLCASRLSNQPQHFGDGTRLSIL.

This chain joins TRBV7-6 and TRBJ1-5; D gene uncertain. The CDR3 has 13 residues. Germline CDR1 reads SGHVS; CDR2 reads FNYEAQ. V dropped 5 bases and J dropped 4 bases, with 9 bases sitting between them. The CDR3 region is CASSRGTNQPQHF. The CDR3 bases are TGTGCCAGCAGCCGAGGTACTAATCAGCCCCAGCATTTT. Supplemented by reference TRBV7-6 and TRBJ1-5, the full variable domain reads GAGVSQSPRYKVTKRGQDVALRCDPISGHVSLYWYRQALGQGPEFLTYFNYEAQQDKSGLPNDRFSAERPEGSISTLTIQRTEQRDSAMYRCASSRGTNQPQHFGDGTRLSIL.

V usage is TRBV6-6 and J usage is TRBJ2-1; 12 bases are a match to TRBD2. Unmatched junction bases numbered 10, after V lost 4 bases and J lost 6 bases. The CDR3 runs 17 residues. In germline, CDR1 is MNHNY, CDR2 SVGAGI (reference sequence). The CDR3 loop is CASSSFLAGGLFNEQFF. In DNA, the CDR3 is TGTGCCAGCAGTTCCTTCCTAGCGGGGGGGCTCTTCAATGAGCAGTTCTTC.

The rearrangement uses TRBV7-2 and TRBJ2-2, with D hard to call. The CDR3 contains 12 residues. Trimming took off 5 bases at V and 3 bases at J, with 4 bases between the two ends. Germline CDR1 SGHTA, CDR2 FQGNSA. In nucleotides, the CDR3 is TGTGCCAGCAGCGTTTACACCGGGGAGCTGTTTTTT. This codes for CASSVYTGELFF.

Note on this clonotype: A read error may explain this, as a much larger clone is one base away. The chain combines TRBV28 with TRBJ1-2, with 9 bases that match TRBD1. Looked up from germline, CDR1 is MDHEN and CDR2 is SYDVKM. The V and J ends lost 5 bases and 7 bases, in that order; junction bases with no gene match: 11. The CDR3 length is 15 residues. CDR3 in DNA: TGTGCCAGCAGTCCTGACCGGAACAGGGGGCGTGGCTACACCTTC. Protein: CASSPDRNRGRGYTF.

This clonotype was found a few times. This chain joins TRBV12-3 or TRBV12-4 and TRBJ1-2; D is perhaps TRBD1 (5 bases). The CDR3 contains 12 residues. The V and J ends lost 2 bases and 8 bases respectively, with 9 bases between them. The CDR3 DNA reads as TGTGCCAGCAGTTTAATGGGGGTAGGCTACACCTTC. Amino acid sequence: CASSLMGVGYTF.

This chain connects TRBV7-9 to TRBJ1-2; D unclear. Per germline, CDR1 SEHNR and CDR2 FQNEAQ (reference sequence). The CDR3 is 13 residues long. Trimming cost V 1 base and J 7 bases, with 10 bases left between them. The CDR3 coding sequence is TGTGCCAGCAGCTTAGGGGAGGGCTCTGGCTACACCTTC. Amino acid sequence: CASSLGEGSGYTF.

V usage is TRBV2 and J usage is TRBJ1-1, with D possibly being TRBD1 (6 bases). Germline V gives CDR1 SNHLY, CDR2 FYNNEI. Trimming cost V 8 bases and J 7 bases, with 17 bases left between them. The CDR3 extends over 13 amino acids. This CDR3 reads CASDRDTPSEAFF. The CDR3 nucleotides are TGTGCCAGCGATCGGGACACCCCCAGTGAAGCTTTCTTT.

In DNA, the CDR3 is TGTGCCAGCAGGATCGGAGTAGCACCCAATGAGCAGTTCTTC. Translated: CASRIGVAPNEQFF. The chain has TRBV7-6 and TRBJ2-1, with D uncertain. Between the trimmed V and J ends, which lost 6 bases and 6 bases, there was a span of 15 bases. Germline CDR1 reads SGHVS; CDR2 reads FNYEAQ. The CDR3 is made up of 14 amino acids.

J is TRBJ1-1 and V is TRBV18, with 8 bases aligning to TRBD1. Germline V CDR1 and CDR2: KGHSH, LQKENI. The V and J ends lost 0 bases and 2 bases, in that order; junction bases with no gene match: 2. This CDR3 spans 15 amino acids. The CDR3 DNA reads TGTGCCAGCTCACCACCCGGACAGGGAAACACTGAAGCTTTCTTT. This sequence encodes CASSPPGQGNTEAFF.

This chain joins TRBV4-1 and TRBJ1-1; D gene uncertain. V was pared by 3 bases and J by 11 bases, with 10 bases between. CDR3 size: 11 residues. CDR1 and CDR2 (germline): MGHRA, YSYEKL. For the CDR3, the DNA is TGCGCCAGCAGCCAGCCCCCATATGCTTTCTTT. As protein: CASSQPPYAFF.

Comment on this clonotype: A junction boundary mismatches the germline segment, possibly from a read error. This chain connects TRBV7-2 to TRBJ1-1; D gene uncertain. The CDR3 extends over 15 amino acids. The germline gives CDR1 SGHTA, CDR2 FQGNSA. CDR3 coding DNA: TGTGCCAGCAGCTTATCTGCAGAGCGGAACAATGAAGCTTTCTTT. Its protein is CASSLSAERNNEAFF.